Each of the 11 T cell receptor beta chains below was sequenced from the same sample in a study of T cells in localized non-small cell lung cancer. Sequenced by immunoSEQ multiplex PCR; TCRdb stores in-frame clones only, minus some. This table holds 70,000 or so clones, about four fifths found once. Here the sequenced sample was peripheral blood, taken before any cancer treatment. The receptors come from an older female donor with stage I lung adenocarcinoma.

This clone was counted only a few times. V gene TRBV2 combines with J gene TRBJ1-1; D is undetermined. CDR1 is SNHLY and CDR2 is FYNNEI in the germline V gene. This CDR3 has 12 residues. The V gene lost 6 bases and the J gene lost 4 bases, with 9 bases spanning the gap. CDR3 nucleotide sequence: TGTGCCAGCAGGCCAGGAGGCACTGAAGCTTTCTTT. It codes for CASRPGGTEAFF. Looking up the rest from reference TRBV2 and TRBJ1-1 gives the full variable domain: EPEVTQTPSHQVTQMGQEVILRCVPISNHLYFYWYRQILGQKVEFLVSFYNNEISEKSEIFDDQFSVERPDGSNFTLKIRSTKLEDSAMYFCASRPGGTEAFFGQGTRLTVV.

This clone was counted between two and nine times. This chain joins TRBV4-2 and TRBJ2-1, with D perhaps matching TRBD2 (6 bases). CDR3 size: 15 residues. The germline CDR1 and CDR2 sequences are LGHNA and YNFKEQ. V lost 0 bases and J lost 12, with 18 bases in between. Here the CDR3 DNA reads TGTGCCAGCAGCCAAGATGGGGGACTGAGATGGGGGCAGTTCTTC. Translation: CASSQDGGLRWGQFF.

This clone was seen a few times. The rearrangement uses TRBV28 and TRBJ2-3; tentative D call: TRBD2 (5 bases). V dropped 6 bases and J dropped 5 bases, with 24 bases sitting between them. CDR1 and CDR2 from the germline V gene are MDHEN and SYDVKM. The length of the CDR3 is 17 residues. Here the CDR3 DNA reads TGTGCCAGCAGATCCCTGGCCGGGCTGGGAGAGGGAGATACGCAGTATTTT. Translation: CASRSLAGLGEGDTQYF.

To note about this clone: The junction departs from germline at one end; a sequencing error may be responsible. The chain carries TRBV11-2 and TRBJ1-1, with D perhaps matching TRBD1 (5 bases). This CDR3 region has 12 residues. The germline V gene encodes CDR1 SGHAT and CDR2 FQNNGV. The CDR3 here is CASSLYQGAPVF. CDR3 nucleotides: TGTGCCAGCAGCTTATATCAGGGAGCCCCTGTCTTT.

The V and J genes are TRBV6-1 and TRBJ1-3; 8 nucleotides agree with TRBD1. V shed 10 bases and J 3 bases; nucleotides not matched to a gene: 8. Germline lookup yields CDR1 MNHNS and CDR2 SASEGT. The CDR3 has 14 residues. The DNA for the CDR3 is TGTGCCATCGCGCAGGGGGCAAATGGAAACACCATATATTTT. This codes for CAIAQGANGNTIYF.

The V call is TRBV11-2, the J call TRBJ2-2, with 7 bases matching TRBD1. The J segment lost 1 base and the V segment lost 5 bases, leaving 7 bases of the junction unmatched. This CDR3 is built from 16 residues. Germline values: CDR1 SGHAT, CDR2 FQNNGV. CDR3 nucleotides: TGTGCCAGCAGCCGTACCGGGACAGAGAACACCGGGGAGCTGTTTTTT. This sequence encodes CASSRTGTENTGELFF.

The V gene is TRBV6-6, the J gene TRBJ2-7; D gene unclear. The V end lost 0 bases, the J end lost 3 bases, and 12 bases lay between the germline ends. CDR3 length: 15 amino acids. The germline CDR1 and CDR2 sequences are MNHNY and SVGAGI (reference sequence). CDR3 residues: CASSYSATRNYEQYF. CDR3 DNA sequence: TGTGCCAGCAGTTACTCGGCAACTCGAAACTACGAGCAGTACTTC.

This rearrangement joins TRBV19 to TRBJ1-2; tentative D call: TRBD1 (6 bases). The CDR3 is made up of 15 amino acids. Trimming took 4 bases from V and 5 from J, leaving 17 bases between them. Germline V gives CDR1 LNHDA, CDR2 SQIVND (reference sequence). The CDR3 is CASSTLRTAEYGYTF. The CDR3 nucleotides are TGTGCCAGTAGTACCCTCCGGACAGCTGAATATGGCTACACCTTC.

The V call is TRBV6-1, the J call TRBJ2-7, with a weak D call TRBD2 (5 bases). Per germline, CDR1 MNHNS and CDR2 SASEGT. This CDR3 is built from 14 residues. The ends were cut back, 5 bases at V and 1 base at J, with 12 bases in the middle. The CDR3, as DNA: TGTGCCAGCAGTCCCCAACTAGATTCCTACGAGCAGTACTTC. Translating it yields CASSPQLDSYEQYF.

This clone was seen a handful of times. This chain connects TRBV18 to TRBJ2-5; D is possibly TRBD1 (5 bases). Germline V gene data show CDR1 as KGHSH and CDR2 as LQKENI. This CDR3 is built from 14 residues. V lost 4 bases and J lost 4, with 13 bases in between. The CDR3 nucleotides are TGTGCCAGCTCACTAATGACAGACTCAGAGACCCAGTACTTC. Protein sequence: CASSLMTDSETQYF.

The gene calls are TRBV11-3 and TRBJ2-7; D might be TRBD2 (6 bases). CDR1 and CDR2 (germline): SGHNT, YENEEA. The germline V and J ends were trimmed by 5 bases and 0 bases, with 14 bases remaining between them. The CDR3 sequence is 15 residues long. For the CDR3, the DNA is TGTGCCAGCAGCCCATCAGACGGGAGCTCCTACGAGCAGTACTTC. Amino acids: CASSPSDGSSYEQYF.